The next 24 T cell receptor beta chains were all read from a single sample in a study of Ad26.COV2.S vaccination and SARS-CoV-2 variants. Method: immunoSEQ multiplex PCR; TCRdb's copy keeps in-frame clones and lacks some. The repertoire holds about 320,000 clones, with approximately 86% as singletons. Stated treatment: 15 to 20 received Ad26.COV2.S at low or high dose, single or two shots; five or six received placebo; per-sample allocation not given. Specimens were obtained on day 63 following the first vaccine or placebo injection. The sample in question was peripheral blood, obtained in a trial of Ad26.COV2.S vaccine versus placebo. The receptors come from a person between 18 and 60 years old who received the Ad26.COV2.S COVID-19 vaccine or a placebo.

The count of this clone is one. The J gene is TRBJ1-2, the V gene TRBV10-2, with 7 bases matching TRBD1. Unmatched junction bases numbered 12, after V lost 7 bases and J lost 4 bases. CDR1 is WSHSY, CDR2 SAAADI, per germline. The CDR3 is 15 amino acids. As DNA, the CDR3 is TGCGCCAGCAATGGTGGACAGGTATTTGGCTATGGCTACACCTTC. Protein: CASNGGQVFGYGYTF.

This clone was recorded once. V is TRBV29-1 and J is TRBJ2-7; TRBD1 might be the D (6 bases). V lost 4 bases, J lost 0 bases, and 13 bases lay in between. Germline V gives CDR1 SQVTM, CDR2 ANQGSEA. The CDR3 is 14 residues long. The CDR3 sequence is CSVVRDKGSYEQYF. DNA of the CDR3: TGCAGCGTTGTCCGGGACAAGGGCTCCTACGAGCAGTACTTC.

This chain joins TRBV30 and TRBJ1-2; D not resolved. There are 11 residues in the CDR3. Germline CDR1 and CDR2: GTSNPN and SVGIG (reference sequence). The V end was cut by 5 bases, the J end by 8 bases, with 12 bases between. This CDR3 is CAWGNLRGYTF. CDR3 nucleotide sequence: TGTGCCTGGGGGAACCTGCGGGGCTACACCTTC.

The chain employs TRBV10-2 and TRBJ1-5, with 7 bases aligning to TRBD1. Trimming removed 4 bases from V and 4 bases from J; junction bases left unmatched: 4. The germline gives CDR1 WSHSY, CDR2 SAAADI. CDR3 length equals 14 residues. As DNA, the CDR3 is TGCGCCAGCAGTGGAGGGACAGAGAATCAGCCCCAGCATTTT. This codes for CASSGGTENQPQHF.

The chain employs TRBV7-9 and TRBJ1-2; tentative D call: TRBD1 (6 bases). Germline-derived CDR1 and CDR2 are SEHNR and FQNEAQ (reference sequence). V lost 0 bases, J lost 8 bases, and 16 bases lay in between. The CDR3 runs to 15 residues. DNA of the CDR3: TGTGCCAGCAGCTTAGCGGATAGGGGGGCTCGGGGCTACACCTTC. Amino acids: CASSLADRGARGYTF.

The V and J genes are TRBV19 and TRBJ1-4; no clear D gene. This CDR3 contains 15 residues. Trimming shortened V by 3 bases and J by 3 bases, and 11 bases separated the two germline ends. The germline V gene has CDR1 LNHDA and CDR2 SQIVND (reference sequence). The CDR3 DNA sequence: TGTGCCAGTAGTATCGGAACGGCGGCTAATGAAAAACTGTTTTTT. As protein: CASSIGTAANEKLFF.

The rearrangement joins TRBV5-6 to TRBJ2-7; 8 nucleotides align to TRBD1. V lost 4 bases to trimming and J lost 5 bases; unmatched junction nucleotides: 8. The CDR3 contains 14 residues. Germline-derived CDR1 and CDR2 are SGHDT and YYEEEE. CDR3 DNA: TGTGCCAGCAGCCGGACAGGGTCTAAGAACGAGCAGTACTTC. Its protein product is CASSRTGSKNEQYF.

The V gene is TRBV9, the J gene TRBJ1-2, with TRBD1 matching over 9 bases. The ends lost 4 bases at V and 4 bases at J; junction bases unmatched: 8. Germline V gene data show CDR1 as SGDLS and CDR2 as YYNGEE. The CDR3 length is 15 residues. For the CDR3, the DNA is TGTGCCAGCAGCCCCAGGGACAGGGAGTTCTATGGCTACACCTTC. Translating gives CASSPRDREFYGYTF.

This clone has more than one count but fewer than ten. This rearrangement joins TRBV5-4 to TRBJ2-7; 8 positions agree with TRBD1. V gave up 4 bases and J gave up 5 bases; unmatched junction bases: 5. The CDR3 loop spans 13 amino acids. Germline V gene data show CDR1 as SGHNT and CDR2 as YYREEE (reference sequence). The CDR3 DNA reads as TGTGCCAGCAGCCGACAGGGGTTGGACGAGCAGTACTTC. This translates into CASSRQGLDEQYF.

The chain recombines TRBV28 with TRBJ1-1; 7 nucleotides match TRBD1. From germline, CDR1 is MDHEN and CDR2 SYDVKM. V dropped 1 base and J dropped 3; count of bases not matched to a gene: 5. This CDR3 spans 15 amino acids. The CDR3 coding sequence is TGTGCCAGCAGTTTATATTCAGGGGGGTACACTGAAGCTTTCTTT. This translates into CASSLYSGGYTEAFF.

The V and J genes are TRBV6-4 and TRBJ2-7; no reliable D call. This CDR3 region has 17 residues. The ends were cut back, 0 bases at V and 5 bases at J, with 20 bases in the middle. The germline gives CDR1 MRHNA, CDR2 SNTAGT. The CDR3 is CASSDSVRNPGGHEQYF. The CDR3 bases are TGTGCCAGCAGTGACTCGGTCAGAAACCCTGGTGGGCACGAGCAGTACTTC.

The chain carries TRBV27 and TRBJ2-7, with 8 positions matching TRBD1. With 7 bases clipped from V and 4 bases from J, the junction kept 9 bases outside the gene matches. The germline gives CDR1 MNHEY, CDR2 SMNVEV (reference sequence). The CDR3 consists of 14 residues. The CDR3 coding sequence is TGTGCCAGCAAACCTACAGGGGGGAGTTACGAGCAGTACTTC. Translation gives CASKPTGGSYEQYF.

The chain uses TRBV24-1 and TRBJ2-2; D possibly matches TRBD1 or TRBD2 (6 bases each). From germline, CDR1 is KGHDR and CDR2 SFDVKD. Trimming stripped 9 bases from V and 3 bases from J, with 19 bases between. The CDR3 is 16 amino acids. In DNA, the CDR3 is TGTGCCACCCCCGGCCGGGGGCTTTTTCACACCGGGGAGCTGTTTTTT. Translation gives CATPGRGLFHTGELFF.

This clone was counted only a few times. The V call is TRBV9, the J call TRBJ2-3; 11 bases line up with TRBD2. This CDR3 region has 16 residues. V shed 6 bases and J 3 bases; nucleotides not matched to a gene: 9. Germline-derived CDR1 and CDR2 are SGDLS and YYNGEE. The CDR3 nucleotides are TGTGCCAGCACCCTAGGGGGGACTAGCGGAACAGATACGCAGTATTTT. Translating it yields CASTLGGTSGTDTQYF.

The genes are TRBV11-3 and TRBJ2-1; possibly TRBD1 for D (6 bases). Germline loops: CDR1 SGHNT, CDR2 YENEEA. Trimming left V 3 bases short and J 0 bases short, with 12 bases between. The CDR3 runs 16 residues. The CDR3 DNA reads TGTGCCAGCAGCTTTGGGGGCCAAAGCTCCTACAATGAGCAGTTCTTC. This gives the protein CASSFGGQSSYNEQFF.

This sequence joins TRBV4-2 and TRBJ1-2; no clear D gene. The CDR3 extends over 12 amino acids. Per the germline V gene, CDR1 is LGHNA and CDR2 is YNFKEQ. Trimming took 1 base from V and 4 from J, leaving 4 bases between them. In nucleotides, the CDR3 is TGTGCCAGCAGCCAAGTTGGCTATGGCTACACCTTC. It specifies CASSQVGYGYTF.

Details on this clone: The conserved phenylalanine or tryptophan normally closing the CDR3 is absent here, so this likely arose from a read error. The DNA is omitted, as the CDR3 cannot be located on it reliably, and the CDR3 follows TCRdb's listing. This sequence joins TRBV5-4 and TRBJ1-1; TRBD1 is taken as the D call from the table, unchecked against the DNA. Germline-derived CDR1 and CDR2 are SGHNT and YYREEE (reference sequence). Both ends counted, the CDR3 spans 12 residues. Here the CDR3 reads CASSLAFPGQGV.

This chain connects TRBV19 to TRBJ2-7; TRBD1 agrees at 9 bases. Trimming cost V 0 bases and J 1 base; bases outside gene matches: 4. Germline V lookup: CDR1 LNHDA, CDR2 SQIVND (reference sequence). The CDR3 consists of 16 residues. This chain's CDR3 is CASSIDTGTGSYEQYF. In DNA form, the CDR3 reads TGTGCCAGTAGTATAGATACCGGGACAGGGTCCTACGAGCAGTACTTC.

J is TRBJ2-7 and V is TRBV5-5; 7 bases line up with TRBD2. V dropped 0 bases and J dropped 3; count of bases not matched to a gene: 3. The CDR3 covers 14 residues. Germline V lookup: CDR1 SGHKS, CDR2 YYEKEE (reference sequence). The CDR3 reads CASSLAGLVYEQYF. DNA of the CDR3: TGTGCCAGCAGCTTGGCCGGACTAGTCTACGAGCAGTACTTC.

This chain joins TRBV6-1 and TRBJ1-1; D not resolved. CDR1 and CDR2 (germline): MNHNS, SASEGT. Between the trimmed V and J ends, which lost 3 bases and 1 base, there was a span of 9 bases. This CDR3 contains 14 residues. CDR3 sequence reads: CASSDRGKNTEAFF. CDR3 DNA: TGTGCCAGCAGTGACCGGGGAAAGAACACTGAAGCTTTCTTT.

The CDR3 region has the DNA TGTGCCAGCAGCCAAGGGCAGAATAGCAATCAGCCCCAGCATTTT. Translated: CASSQGQNSNQPQHF. V gene TRBV14 combines with J gene TRBJ1-5; D is unclear. Trimming pared 1 base from V and 0 bases from J, leaving 7 bases between. In germline, CDR1 is SGHDN, CDR2 FVKESK. The CDR3 consists of 15 residues.

In its sample, this clone was seen a few times. The same CDR3 arises from other DNA sequences in this sample as well. The V gene is TRBV19, the J gene TRBJ2-3; 9 bases line up with TRBD2. This CDR3 is 14 amino acids long. After removal of 5 bases from V and 2 bases from J, the junction contained 2 bases not matched to a gene. CDR1 is LNHDA and CDR2 is SQIVND in the germline V gene (reference sequence). The CDR3 DNA reads TGTGCCAGTAGTTTAGCGGGGGCCACAGATACGCAGTATTTT. It translates to CASSLAGATDTQYF. The full variable domain, its missing parts supplied by reference TRBV19 and TRBJ2-3, is DGGITQSPKYLFRKEGQNVTLSCEQNLNHDAMYWYRQDPGQGLRLIYYSQIVNDFQKGDIAEGYSVSREKKESFPLTVTSAQKNPTAFYLCASSLAGATDTQYFGPGTRLTVL.

The chain combines TRBV18 with TRBJ1-3, with D unclear. V was trimmed by 3 bases and J by 8 bases, leaving 8 bases between them. Per the germline V gene, CDR1 is KGHSH and CDR2 is LQKENI. This CDR3 has 12 amino acids. The CDR3 loop reads CASSPSRDTIYF. In DNA, the CDR3 is TGTGCCAGCTCACCTTCACGGGACACCATATATTTT.

This clone was seen many times. The chain uses TRBV19 and TRBJ2-2, with a possible D match to TRBD2 (5 bases). The germline CDR1 and CDR2 sequences are LNHDA and SQIVND (reference sequence). Deletions cut 4 bases from V and 5 bases from J, with 14 bases between. This CDR3 comprises 15 residues. The CDR3 DNA sequence: TGTGCCAGTAGTACGGACTCCTTTTGGACCGGGGAGCTGTTTTTT. Its translation is CASSTDSFWTGELFF. Using reference TRBV19 and TRBJ2-2 for the parts outside the CDR3, the full variable domain is DGGITQSPKYLFRKEGQNVTLSCEQNLNHDAMYWYRQDPGQGLRLIYYSQIVNDFQKGDIAEGYSVSREKKESFPLTVTSAQKNPTAFYLCASSTDSFWTGELFFGEGSRLTVL.